This entry lists 13 T cell receptor beta chains sequenced from one sample in a study of T cells in Graves' hyperthyroidism and ophthalmopathy. The CDR3 regions of TCR beta were amplified from RNA transcripts. The primer set for the first-round RT-PCR of the TCR CDR3 was HTBI. One entry per CDR3 protein results from TCRdb running MiXCR on the multiplex PCR reads. The sample lists around 610,000 distinct CDR3 sequences, about 15% occurring once. Sequenced sample: blood. The receptors were gathered from a middle-aged woman with Graves' ophthalmopathy.

This chain joins TRBV12-3 or TRBV12-4 and TRBJ2-7; weak D call: TRBD2 (6 bases). The length of the CDR3 is 16 residues. V shed 1 base and J shed 5 bases, with 18 bases lying between them. The CDR3 loop reads CASSLEGSGGPNEQYF. In DNA, the CDR3 is TGTGCCAGCAGTTTAGAAGGCAGCGGAGGGCCCAACGAGCAGTACTTC.

The chain links TRBV29-1 to TRBJ1-1, with D tentatively TRBD1 (6 bases). Trimming shortened V by 7 bases and J by 4 bases, and 16 bases separated the two germline ends. Germline CDR1 SQVTM, CDR2 ANQGSEA. This CDR3 contains 13 residues. The CDR3 loop reads CSAVRGVGTEAFF. In nucleotides, the CDR3 is TGCAGCGCTGTAAGGGGGGTTGGCACTGAAGCTTTCTTT.

The V call is TRBV28, the J call TRBJ2-1; 9 bases are a match to TRBD1. The V and J ends lost 6 bases and 8 bases, in that order; junction bases with no gene match: 11. CDR1 MDHEN and CDR2 SYDVKM come from the germline V gene. The CDR3 contains 15 residues. This chain's CDR3 is CASRTGGAGLYEQFF. CDR3 in DNA: TGTGCCAGCAGAACAGGGGGCGCAGGACTGTATGAGCAGTTCTTC. Based on the CDR3 plus reference TRBV28 and TRBJ2-1, the full variable domain is DVKVTQSSRYLVKRTGEKVFLECVQDMDHENMFWYRQDPGLGLRLIYFSYDVKMKEKGDIPEGYSVSREKKERFSLILESASTNQTSMYLCASRTGGAGLYEQFFGPGTRLTVL.

This clonotype was counted at least ten times. V and J are TRBV6-1 and TRBJ1-5; D not resolved. V was cut by 1 base and J by 12 bases, with 7 bases left in between. Germline V gene data show CDR1 as MNHNS and CDR2 as SASEGT. The CDR3 runs 11 residues. The CDR3 coding sequence is TGTGCCAGCAGTGAAGGAGCTTACCAGCATTTT. Its translation is CASSEGAYQHF.

This clonotype was seen at least ten times. The chain employs TRBV27 and TRBJ1-1; D may be TRBD1 (5 bases). The length of the CDR3 is 15 residues. Germline CDR1 is MNHEY and CDR2 is SMNVEV (reference sequence). V was pared by 1 base and J by 1 base, with 10 bases between. CDR3 residues: CASSLLGPTNTEAFF. CDR3 sequence (DNA): TGTGCCAGCAGTTTATTGGGACCGACGAACACTGAAGCTTTCTTT.

This clonotype was found many times. This chain uses TRBV12-3 or TRBV12-4 with TRBJ2-3, with D possibly TRBD2 on 5 matching bases. The CDR3 sequence is 14 residues long. V lost 4 bases to trimming and J lost 2 bases, with 10 bases between them. In DNA, the CDR3 is TGTGCCAGCAGTTGGGAGCGTCACACAGATACGCAGTATTTT. This encodes CASSWERHTDTQYF.

The table lists this clonotype with many counts. This chain uses TRBV12-3 or TRBV12-4 with TRBJ2-2; 9 positions agree with TRBD1. The junction had 8 bases not matched to a gene; V was cut back by 5 bases and J by 7 bases. CDR3 size: 15 residues. The CDR3 is CASSGRDREGGELFF. CDR3 in DNA: TGTGCCAGCAGTGGCCGGGACAGGGAGGGCGGGGAGCTGTTTTTT.

The chain uses TRBV5-6 and TRBJ1-1; TRBD1 aligns across 8 bases. The germline V gene has CDR1 SGHDT and CDR2 YYEEEE. V was pared by 4 bases and J by 0 bases, with 11 bases of the junction left unmatched. This CDR3 region has 17 residues. The CDR3 DNA sequence: TGTGCCAGCAGCCCAAGACGGACAGGGCAGATGAACACTGAAGCTTTCTTT. It codes for CASSPRRTGQMNTEAFF.

The chain joins TRBV6-1 to TRBJ1-5; the match to TRBD1 covers 9 bases. The V gene's germline CDR1 is MNHNS and CDR2 SASEGT. Germline trimming cut 5 bases from V and 3 bases from J; bases unmatched to any gene: 5. This CDR3 comprises 15 residues. DNA for the CDR3: TGTGCCAGCAGTAAGACAGGGGGGATCAATCAGCCCCAGCATTTT. Translating it yields CASSKTGGINQPQHF.

At least ten counts were recorded for this clonotype. A much more abundant neighbour one base away suggests this may be a read error. This chain joins TRBV28 and TRBJ2-5; 12 positions agree with TRBD2. CDR1 and CDR2 from the germline V gene are MDHEN and SYDVKM. The V segment lost 5 bases and the J segment 7 bases; nucleotides outside the gene matches: 11. The CDR3 totals 16 residues. The CDR3 DNA reads as TGTGCCAGCAGTCTCCGGACTAGCGGGACGGGAGGGACCCAGTACTTC. Its protein product is CASSLRTSGTGGTQYF.

In this sample, this clonotype turned up many times. This sequence joins TRBV12-3 or TRBV12-4 and TRBJ2-7; 9 bases align to TRBD1. The trim removed 3 bases at V and 5 bases at J, leaving 11 bases unmatched. This CDR3 has 16 residues. CDR3 sequence: CASSFSETGGGDEQYF. As DNA, the CDR3 is TGTGCCAGCAGTTTTTCCGAAACAGGGGGCGGGGACGAGCAGTACTTC.

This clonotype was observed at least ten times. This rearrangement joins TRBV7-9 to TRBJ1-1; no firm D call. Germline V gene data show CDR1 as SEHNR and CDR2 as FQNEAQ (reference sequence). Trimming cost V 1 base and J 10 bases, with 16 bases left between them. The CDR3 consists of 14 residues. The CDR3 loop reads CASSLVEGGSGAFF. The DNA for the CDR3 is TGTGCCAGCAGCTTAGTGGAGGGAGGGAGCGGAGCTTTCTTT.

This clonotype was observed at least ten times. This chain links TRBV5-1 with TRBJ2-2; TRBD2 agrees at 11 bases. The CDR3 is 17 residues long. Trimming cost V 0 bases and J 3 bases; bases outside gene matches: 4. CDR1 and CDR2 (germline): SGHRS, YFSETQ. Here the CDR3 reads CASSLAGTSGHTGELFF. In DNA, the CDR3 is TGCGCCAGCAGCTTGGCCGGGACTAGCGGTCACACCGGGGAGCTGTTTTTT.